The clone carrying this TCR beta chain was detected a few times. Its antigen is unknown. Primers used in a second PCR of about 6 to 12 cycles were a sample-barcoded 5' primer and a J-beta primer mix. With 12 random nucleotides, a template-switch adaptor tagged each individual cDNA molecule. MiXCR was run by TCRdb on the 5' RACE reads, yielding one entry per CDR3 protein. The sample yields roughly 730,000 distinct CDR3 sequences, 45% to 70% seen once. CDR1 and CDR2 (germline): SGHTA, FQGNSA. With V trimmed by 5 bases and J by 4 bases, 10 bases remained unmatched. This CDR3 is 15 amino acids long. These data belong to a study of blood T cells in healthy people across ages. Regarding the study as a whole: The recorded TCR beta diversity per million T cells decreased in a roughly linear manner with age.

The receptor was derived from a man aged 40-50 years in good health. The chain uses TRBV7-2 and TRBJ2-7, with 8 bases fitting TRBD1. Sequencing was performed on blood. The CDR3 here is CASSTQQGVTYEQYF. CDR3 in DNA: TGTGCCAGCAGCACTCAACAGGGGGTGACGTACGAGCAGTACTTC.